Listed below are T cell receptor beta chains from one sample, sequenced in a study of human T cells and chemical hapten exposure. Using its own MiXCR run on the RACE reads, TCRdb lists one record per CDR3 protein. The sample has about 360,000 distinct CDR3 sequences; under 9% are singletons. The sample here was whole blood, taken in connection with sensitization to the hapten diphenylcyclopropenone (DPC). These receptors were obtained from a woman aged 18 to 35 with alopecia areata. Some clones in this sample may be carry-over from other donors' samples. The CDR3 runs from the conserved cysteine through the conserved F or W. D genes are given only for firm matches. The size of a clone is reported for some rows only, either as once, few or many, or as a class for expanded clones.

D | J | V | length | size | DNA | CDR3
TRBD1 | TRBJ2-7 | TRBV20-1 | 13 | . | TGCAGTGCTAGAGGACAGGGGTGGTACGAGCAGTACTTC | CSARGQGWYEQYF
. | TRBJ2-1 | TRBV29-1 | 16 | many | TGCAGCGTTGAAGGAATCGAGGGAGGCACCTACAATGAGCAGTTCTTC | CSVEGIEGGTYNEQFF
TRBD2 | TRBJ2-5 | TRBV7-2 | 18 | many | TGTGCCAGCAGCTTAGCTTCCCTGGGTCGCGGGGGGGCACAGACCCAGTACTTC | CASSLASLGRGGAQTQYF
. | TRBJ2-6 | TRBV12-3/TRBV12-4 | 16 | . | TGTGCCAGCACCGTGACAGGCCACTCTGGGGCCAACGTCCTGACTTTC | CASTVTGHSGANVLTF
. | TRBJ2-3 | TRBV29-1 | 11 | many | TGCAGCGTTGCGCGAGAGGGTACGCAGTATTTT | CSVAREGTQYF
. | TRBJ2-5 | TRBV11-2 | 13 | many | TGTGCCAGCAGTCGAGGGGAGAAAGAGACCCAGTACTTC | CASSRGEKETQYF
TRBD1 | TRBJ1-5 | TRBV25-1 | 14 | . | TGTGCCAGCAGTGATTGGACAGGGGACCAGCCCCAGCATTTT | CASSDWTGDQPQHF
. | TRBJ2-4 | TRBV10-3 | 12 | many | TGTGCCATCAGTGATAGCCAAGACATTCAGTACTTC | CAISDSQDIQYF
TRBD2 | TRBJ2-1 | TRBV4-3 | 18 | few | TGCGCCAGCAGCCAAGATCTGGCTAGCGGGGCCCTTTACAATGAGCAGTTCTTC | CASSQDLASGALYNEQFF
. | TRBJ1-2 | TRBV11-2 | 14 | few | TGTGCCAGCAGCTTAGAAGCCAGGGGATACGGCTACACCTTC | CASSLEARGYGYTF
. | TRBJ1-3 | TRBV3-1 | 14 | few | TGTGCCAGCAGCCAAATTAACTCTGGAAACACCATATATTTT | CASSQINSGNTIYF
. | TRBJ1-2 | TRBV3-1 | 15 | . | TGTGCCAGCAGCCAAGATCAACCAGGGGTGGCTGGCTACACCTTC | CASSQDQPGVAGYTF
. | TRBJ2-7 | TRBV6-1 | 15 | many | TGTGCCAGCAGGGTCGAGGTCCATAGCTCCTACGAGCAGTACTTC | CASRVEVHSSYEQYF
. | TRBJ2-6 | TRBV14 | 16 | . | TGTGCCAGCAGCCAGTTCCAATCCTCTGGGGCCAACGTCCTGACTTTC | CASSQFQSSGANVLTF
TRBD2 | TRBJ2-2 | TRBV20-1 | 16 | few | TGCAGTGCTAAAGGGACAGCGGGGGGGCTCACCGGGGAGCTGTTTTTT | CSAKGTAGGLTGELFF
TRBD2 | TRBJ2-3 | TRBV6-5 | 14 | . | TGTGCCAGCAGTCTGACTAGCCGCGGAGATACGCAGTATTTT | CASSLTSRGDTQYF
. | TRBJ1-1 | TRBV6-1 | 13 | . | TGTGCCAGCAGTGAAAAGGCCTCTGTCGCAGCTTTCTTT | CASSEKASVAAFF
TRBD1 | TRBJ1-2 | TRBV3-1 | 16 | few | TGTGCCAGCAGCCAAGGGACAGGGGACTCCTTCTATGGCTACACCTTC | CASSQGTGDSFYGYTF
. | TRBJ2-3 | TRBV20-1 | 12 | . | TGCAGTGCTGGGACTGGTACAGATACGCAGTATTTT | CSAGTGTDTQYF
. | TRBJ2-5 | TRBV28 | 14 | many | TGTGCCAGCAGGTCCGGGACTCTAGCACCAACCCAGTACTTC | CASRSGTLAPTQYF
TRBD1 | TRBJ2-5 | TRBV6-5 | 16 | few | TGTGCCAGCAGTACTCAGACCGGGGCAGGGGGAGAGACCCAGTACTTC | CASSTQTGAGGETQYF
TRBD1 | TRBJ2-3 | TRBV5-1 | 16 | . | TGCGCCAGCAGCTTGGCCACCGGGACAGCATATTATACGCAGTATTTT | CASSLATGTAYYTQYF
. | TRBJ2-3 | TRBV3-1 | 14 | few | TGTGCCTCCAAAGGTTGGGACTCAACAGATACGCAGTATTTT | CASKGWDSTDTQYF
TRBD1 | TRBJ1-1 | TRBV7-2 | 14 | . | TGTGCCAGCGGGACAGGGCTAGAGAACACTGAAGCTTTCTTT | CASGTGLENTEAFF
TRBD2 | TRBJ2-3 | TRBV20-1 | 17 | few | TGCAGTGCTAGGAAATCTAGCGGGGGCTTCCGCACAGATACGCAGTATTTT | CSARKSSGGFRTDTQYF
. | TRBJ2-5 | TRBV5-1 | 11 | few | TGCGCCAGCTCGTATTACGAGACCCAGTACTTC | CASSYYETQYF
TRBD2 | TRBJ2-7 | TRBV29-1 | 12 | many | TGCAGCGCGGGAGGTGGGCCCTACGAGCAGTACTTC | CSAGGGPYEQYF
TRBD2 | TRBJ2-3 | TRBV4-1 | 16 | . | TGCGCCAGCAGCCAAGATCGGCCCGGGGGGGGAGATACGCAGTATTTT | CASSQDRPGGGDTQYF
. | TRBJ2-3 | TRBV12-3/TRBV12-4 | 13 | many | TGTGCCAGCAGTTTATCCCTCCCGGGGACGCAGTATTTT | CASSLSLPGTQYF
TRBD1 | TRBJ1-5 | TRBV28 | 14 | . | TGTGCCAGCAGACTCGACAGGGATCATCAGCCCCAGCATTTT | CASRLDRDHQPQHF
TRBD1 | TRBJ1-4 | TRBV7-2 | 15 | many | TGTGCCAGCAGCTTAGATCCAGGGGGTAATGAAAAACTGTTTTTT | CASSLDPGGNEKLFF
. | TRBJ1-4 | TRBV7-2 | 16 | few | TGTGCCAGCAGCTTAGCGATGGGGGGTCCTAATGAAAAACTGTTTTTT | CASSLAMGGPNEKLFF
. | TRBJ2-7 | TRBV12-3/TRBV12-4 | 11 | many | TGTGCCAGCAGCGCAGGGGACGAGCAGTACTTC | CASSAGDEQYF
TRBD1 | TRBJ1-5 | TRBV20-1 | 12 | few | TGCAGTGCCACAGGGGTAGTCCAGCCCCAGCATTTT | CSATGVVQPQHF
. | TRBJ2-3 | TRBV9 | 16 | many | TGTGCCAGCAGCCCTCCAGGGGCCGCGAGCACAGATACGCAGTATTTT | CASSPPGAASTDTQYF
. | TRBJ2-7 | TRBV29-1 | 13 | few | TGCAGCGTCGCTGCATCAACCGCCTACGAGCAGTACTTC | CSVAASTAYEQYF
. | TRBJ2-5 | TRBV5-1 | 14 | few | TGCGCCAGCAGCCGTCGCGGGGCGGGGGAGACCCAGTACTTC | CASSRRGAGETQYF
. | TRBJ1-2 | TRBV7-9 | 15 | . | TGTGCCAGCAGCTCAGGAAGGGGCGCCTTTGGTAGCTACACCTTC | CASSSGRGAFGSYTF
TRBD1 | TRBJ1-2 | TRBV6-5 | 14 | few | TGTGCCAGCAGTTCACAGGGACAGGGAGGAGGCTACACCTTC | CASSSQGQGGGYTF